This T cell receptor (beta chain) was recorded in a study of cytomegalovirus exposure and HLA in healthy donors. PCR used 60 Vbeta primers and 13 Jbeta primers. Repertoires were generated with immunoSEQ multiplex PCR, while TCRdb's copy carries only in-frame clones and drops some. The data contain around 140,000 clones, roughly 80% of them singletons. The germline gives CDR1 SGHTA, CDR2 FQGNSA. J was trimmed by 6 bases and V by 5 bases; bases with no gene match: 6. CDR3 length: 15 amino acids. The origin of this receptor is a woman in her 30s in good health and CMV-seronegative. Specimen: PBMCs. The chain employs TRBV7-2 and TRBJ2-2, with 10 bases matching TRBD2. CDR3 sequence reads: CASSPGLAGAGELFF. The CDR3 DNA reads TGTGCCAGCAGCCCGGGGCTAGCGGGAGCCGGGGAGCTGTTTTTT.